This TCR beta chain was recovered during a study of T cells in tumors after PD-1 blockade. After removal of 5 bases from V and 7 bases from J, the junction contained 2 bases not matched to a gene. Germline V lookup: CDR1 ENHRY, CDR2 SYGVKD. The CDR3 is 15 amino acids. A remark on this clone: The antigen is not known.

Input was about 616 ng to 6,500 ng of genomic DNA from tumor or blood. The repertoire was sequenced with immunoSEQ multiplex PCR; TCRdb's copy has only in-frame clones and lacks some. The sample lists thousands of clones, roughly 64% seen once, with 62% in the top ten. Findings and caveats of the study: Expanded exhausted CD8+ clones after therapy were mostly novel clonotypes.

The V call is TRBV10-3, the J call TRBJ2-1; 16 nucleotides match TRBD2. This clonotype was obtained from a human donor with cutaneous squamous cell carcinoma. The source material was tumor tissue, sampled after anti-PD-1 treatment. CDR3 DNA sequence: TGTGCCATCAGTCCGGGACTAGCGGGGGGGAATGAGCAGTTCTTC. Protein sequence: CAISPGLAGGNEQFF.